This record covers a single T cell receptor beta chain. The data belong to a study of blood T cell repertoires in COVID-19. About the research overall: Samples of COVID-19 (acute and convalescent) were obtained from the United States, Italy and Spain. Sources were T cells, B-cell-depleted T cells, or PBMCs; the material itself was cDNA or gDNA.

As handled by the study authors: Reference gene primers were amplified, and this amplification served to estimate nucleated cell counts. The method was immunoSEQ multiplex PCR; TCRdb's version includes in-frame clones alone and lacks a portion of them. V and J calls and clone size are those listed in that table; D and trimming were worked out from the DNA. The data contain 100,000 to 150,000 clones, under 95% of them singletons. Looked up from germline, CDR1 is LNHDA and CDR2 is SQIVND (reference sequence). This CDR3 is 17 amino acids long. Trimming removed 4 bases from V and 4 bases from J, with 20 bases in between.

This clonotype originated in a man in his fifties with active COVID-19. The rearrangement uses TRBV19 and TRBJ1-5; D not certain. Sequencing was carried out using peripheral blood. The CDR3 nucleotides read TGTGCCAGTAGTACGGGAACAACTTCGGTCGGAAATCAGCCCCAGCATTTT. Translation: CASSTGTTSVGNQPQHF.